The T cell receptor beta chain described here comes from a study of blood T cell repertoires in COVID-19. Assay used: immunoSEQ multiplex PCR; TCRdb lists only in-frame clones, some missing. Found here are about 160,000 clones, roughly 90% of them singletons; the top ten hold under 5%. V lost 4 bases, J lost 1 base, and 2 bases stayed unmatched. CDR1 and CDR2 from the germline V gene are SGHKS and YYEKEE (reference sequence). The CDR3 sequence is 13 residues long. The source is a woman aged 55-70 years who had recovered from COVID-19. The sequencing sample was made of peripheral blood. This sequence joins TRBV5-5 and TRBJ2-7; TRBD1 aligns across 7 bases. The CDR3 DNA reads as TGTGCCAGCAGCAAGACAGGGTCCTACGAGCAGTACTTC. Translated, it gives CASSKTGSYEQYF. The whole variable domain, remainder taken from reference TRBV5-5 and TRBJ2-7, is DAGVTQSPTHLIKTRGQQVTLRCSPISGHKSVSWYQQVLGQGPQFIFQYYEKEERGRGNFPDRFSARQFPNYSSELNVNALLLGDSALYLCASSKTGSYEQYFGPGTRLTVT.